A selection of T cell receptor beta chains follows, all from one sample in a study of graft-versus-host responses after intestinal transplantation. Their target antigens are unknown. TCRdb keeps only in-frame clones here, not all; method: immunoSEQ multiplex PCR. In the table there are about 70,000 clones, less than 95% of which are singletons. Sequences were derived from unstimulated CD8+ T cells sorted from spleen or lymph node cells, sampled before intestinal transplant. All receptors derive from a human donor who received an intestinal transplant. Both conserved end residues are part of each CDR3. Fields, in order: J gene, V gene, D gene, clone size, CDR3 protein, CDR3 DNA. The D gene is left open where the match is weak. Not every row has a clone size; where given, it reads once, few, many or a size class.

TRBJ2-6,TRBV29-1,.,once,CSVGGGTGANVLTF,TGCAGCGTTGGTGGGGGGACTGGGGCCAACGTCCTGACTTTC
TRBJ1-5,TRBV9,TRBD1,.,CASSTGGGFQPQHF,TGTGCCAGCAGCACAGGGGGGGGATTTCAGCCCCAGCATTTT
TRBJ2-7,TRBV27,TRBD1,.,CASSFEGQGFEQYF,TGTGCCAGCAGTTTTGAGGGACAGGGTTTCGAGCAGTACTTC
TRBJ1-1,TRBV6-1,.,.,CASSENRVEAFF,TGTGCCAGCAGTGAAAACAGGGTTGAAGCTTTCTTT
TRBJ2-2,TRBV9,TRBD2,.,CASSNRLAGGPNTGELFF,TGTGCCAGCAGCAATCGACTAGCGGGGGGCCCGAACACCGGGGAGCTGTTTTTT
TRBJ1-5,TRBV10-2,TRBD1,.,CASRDREKGGNQPQHF,TGCGCCAGCAGAGACAGGGAGAAGGGGGGCAATCAGCCCCAGCATTTT
TRBJ2-7,TRBV15,TRBD1,.,CATSGGQGGYEQYF,TGTGCCACTTCAGGGGGACAGGGGGGCTACGAGCAGTACTTC
TRBJ2-3,TRBV19,.,.,CASSMLAGAVWDTQYF,TGTGCCAGTAGTATGCTGGCGGGGGCCGTGTGGGATACGCAGTATTTT
TRBJ2-7,TRBV21-1,.,.,CASSARQSGPSYEQYF,TGTGCCAGCAGCGCCAGACAGTCCGGACCCTCCTACGAGCAGTACTTC
TRBJ1-1,TRBV28,.,.,CASSFSPNTEAFF,TGTGCCAGCAGTTTTAGCCCGAACACTGAAGCTTTCTTT